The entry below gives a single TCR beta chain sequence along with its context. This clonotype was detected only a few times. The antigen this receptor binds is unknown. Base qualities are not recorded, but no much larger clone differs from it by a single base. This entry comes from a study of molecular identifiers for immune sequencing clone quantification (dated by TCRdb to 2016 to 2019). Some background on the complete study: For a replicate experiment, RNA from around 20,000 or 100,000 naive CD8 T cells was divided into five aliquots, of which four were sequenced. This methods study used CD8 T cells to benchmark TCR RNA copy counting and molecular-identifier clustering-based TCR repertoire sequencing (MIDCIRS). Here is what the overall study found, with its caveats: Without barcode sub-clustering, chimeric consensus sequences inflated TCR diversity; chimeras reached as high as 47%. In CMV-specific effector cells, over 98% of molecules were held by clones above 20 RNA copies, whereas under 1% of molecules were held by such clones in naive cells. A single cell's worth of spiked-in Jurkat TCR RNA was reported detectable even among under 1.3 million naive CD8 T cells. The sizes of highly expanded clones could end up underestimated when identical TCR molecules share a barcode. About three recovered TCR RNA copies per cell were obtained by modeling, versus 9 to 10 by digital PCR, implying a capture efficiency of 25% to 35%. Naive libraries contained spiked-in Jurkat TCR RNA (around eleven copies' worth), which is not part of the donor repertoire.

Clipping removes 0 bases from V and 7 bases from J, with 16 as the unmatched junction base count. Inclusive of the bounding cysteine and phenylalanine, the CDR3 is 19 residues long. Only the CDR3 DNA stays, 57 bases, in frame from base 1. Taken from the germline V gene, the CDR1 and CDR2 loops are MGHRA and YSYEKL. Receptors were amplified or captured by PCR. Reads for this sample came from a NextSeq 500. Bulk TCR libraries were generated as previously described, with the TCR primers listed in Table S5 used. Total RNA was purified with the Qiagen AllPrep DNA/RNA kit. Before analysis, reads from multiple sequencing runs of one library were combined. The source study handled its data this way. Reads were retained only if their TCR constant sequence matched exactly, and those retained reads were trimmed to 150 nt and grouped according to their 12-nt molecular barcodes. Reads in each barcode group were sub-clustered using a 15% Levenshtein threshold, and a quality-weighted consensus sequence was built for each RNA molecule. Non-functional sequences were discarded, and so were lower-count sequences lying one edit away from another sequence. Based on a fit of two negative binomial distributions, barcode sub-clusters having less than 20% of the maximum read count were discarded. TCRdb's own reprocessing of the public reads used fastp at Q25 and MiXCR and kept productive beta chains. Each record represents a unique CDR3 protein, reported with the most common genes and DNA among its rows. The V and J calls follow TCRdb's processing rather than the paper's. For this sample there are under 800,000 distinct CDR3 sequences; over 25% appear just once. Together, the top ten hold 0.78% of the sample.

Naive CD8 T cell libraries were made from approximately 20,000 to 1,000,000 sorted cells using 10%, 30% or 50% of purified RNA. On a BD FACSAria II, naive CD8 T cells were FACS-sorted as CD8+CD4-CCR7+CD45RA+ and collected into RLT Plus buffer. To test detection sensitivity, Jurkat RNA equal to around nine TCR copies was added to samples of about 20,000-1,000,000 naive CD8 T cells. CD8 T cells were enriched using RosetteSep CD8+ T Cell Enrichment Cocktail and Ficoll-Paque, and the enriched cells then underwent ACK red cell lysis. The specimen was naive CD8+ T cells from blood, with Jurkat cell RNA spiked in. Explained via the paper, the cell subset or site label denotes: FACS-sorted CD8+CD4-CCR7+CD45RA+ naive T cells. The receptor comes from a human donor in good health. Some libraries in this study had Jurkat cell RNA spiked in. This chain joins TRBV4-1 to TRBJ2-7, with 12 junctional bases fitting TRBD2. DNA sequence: TGCGCCAGCAGCCAAGATGCGGGGGCTAGCGGGAGGGACTCGTGGGAGCAGTACTTC. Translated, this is CASSQDAGASGRDSWEQYF.